This record covers a single TCR beta chain. Its antigen is as yet unknown. The sample belongs to a study of shared clonotypes between healthy human individuals. Study results and limitations: Estimated clonotype richness was generally higher in naive than memory subsets.

Germline-derived CDR1 and CDR2 are SGHTA and FQGNSA. V dropped 2 bases and J dropped 0; count of bases not matched to a gene: 4. CDR3 length: 16 amino acids. Profiling relied on immunoSEQ multiplex PCR, and the TCRdb table lists in-frame clones only, not all of them. The sample carries 1,500,000 or so clones, roughly 96% recorded once. Sequenced material: naive CD4+ T cells sorted from blood. Subset defined: CD45RA+ positively selected. The receptor's source is a man aged 30-40 years in good health. The chain employs TRBV7-2 and TRBJ2-1; 7 bases agree with TRBD2. The CDR3 bases are TGTGCCAGCAGCTTAATTCGCGGGAGCTCCTACAATGAGCAGTTCTTC. Protein product: CASSLIRGSSYNEQFF.